These 27 T cell receptor beta chains came from one sample sequenced in a study of CD8 T cells in ankylosing spondylitis. TCRdb called the 5' RACE reads again in MiXCR, with one record for every CDR3 protein. The sample yields almost 250,000 distinct CDR3 sequences, under 35% seen once. The sample comprised blood, either unsorted or a sorted T cell fraction (not recorded which). Every receptor here comes from a male donor with ankylosing spondylitis or in good health (not recorded which).

The rearrangement links TRBV4-2 to TRBJ2-4; the D gene is possibly TRBD1 (6 bases). The CDR3 is 16 amino acids. Germline CDR1 and CDR2: LGHNA and YNFKEQ. V gave up 1 base and J gave up 2 bases, with 12 bases separating them. The CDR3 loop reads CASSQGYQGPKNIQYF. The CDR3 DNA is TGTGCCAGCAGCCAAGGCTACCAGGGGCCCAAAAACATTCAGTACTTC.

The V gene is TRBV27, the J gene TRBJ1-5; TRBD1 is a possible D gene (6 bases). The germline V and J ends were trimmed by 5 bases and 0 bases, with 17 bases remaining between them. CDR1 and CDR2 from the germline V gene are MNHEY and SMNVEV (reference sequence). This CDR3 has 17 amino acids. CDR3 in DNA: TGTGCCAGCAGTCCCCGGACAGATCCCCTTAGCAATCAGCCCCAGCATTTT. It is translated as CASSPRTDPLSNQPQHF.

The CDR3 DNA follows: TGTGCCTGGAGTGGTTCCAGGAACACTGAAGCTTTCTTT. This codes for CAWSGSRNTEAFF. The rearrangement links TRBV30 to TRBJ1-1; D gene unclear. Germline-derived CDR1 and CDR2 are GTSNPN and SVGIG (reference sequence). V was clipped by 1 base and J by 1 base, with 7 bases between them. The CDR3 contains 13 residues.

Only a few counts were recorded for this clonotype. No conserved phenylalanine or tryptophan is present at the end of the CDR3, so a read error is the likely explanation. It is unclear where the CDR3 begins or ends on the DNA, so no DNA is shown, and the CDR3 is as TCRdb lists it. The chain links TRBV6-5 to TRBJ1-2; the D call in the table, TRBD1, was not verified against the DNA. CDR1 is MNHEY and CDR2 is SVGAGI in the germline V gene. The CDR3 length is 12 residues, termini included. This CDR3 is CASSSGQFQLNS.

This clonotype was observed a handful of times. The chain has TRBV29-1 and TRBJ2-3; no definite D call. V was shortened by 4 bases and J by 0 bases, with 8 bases between the two germline ends. Germline V gives CDR1 SQVTM, CDR2 ANQGSEA. The CDR3 spans 13 residues. The CDR3 DNA reads TGCAGCGTTGTACCTAGGAGCACAGATACGCAGTATTTT. It specifies CSVVPRSTDTQYF.

This clonotype was counted between two and nine times. The genes are TRBV6-1 and TRBJ2-3, with 8 bases fitting TRBD2. From germline, CDR1 is MNHNS and CDR2 SASEGT. The trim removed 6 bases at V and 4 bases at J, leaving 9 bases unmatched. The CDR3 has 15 residues. CDR3 protein: CASSFSAGGSDTQYF. The DNA for the CDR3 is TGTGCCAGCAGCTTCAGCGCGGGGGGCTCAGATACGCAGTATTTT.

The CDR3 nucleotides read TGTGCCAGCAGCCAGCGACAGGACAATGAGCAGTTCTTC. Translation: CASSQRQDNEQFF. V gene TRBV7-9 combines with J gene TRBJ2-1, with a tentative D call TRBD1 (6 bases). The V end was cut by 5 bases, the J end by 5 bases, with 10 bases between. Germline values: CDR1 SEHNR, CDR2 FQNEAQ (reference sequence). This CDR3 has 13 amino acids.

The chain recombines TRBV20-1 with TRBJ2-1, with D maybe TRBD1 (7 bases). Germline-derived CDR1 and CDR2 are DFQATT and SNEGSKA (reference sequence). The CDR3 runs to 13 residues. Trimming took off 6 bases at V and 3 bases at J, with 12 bases between the two ends. CDR3 region: CSAGGTVYNEQFF. DNA of the CDR3: TGCAGTGCCGGAGGGACAGTCTACAATGAGCAGTTCTTC.

This clonotype was detected only a few times. The V and J genes are TRBV27 and TRBJ2-2; maybe TRBD1 (5 bases). Trimming left V 4 bases short and J 7 bases short, with 13 bases between. The CDR3 totals 14 residues. Germline V gene data show CDR1 as MNHEY and CDR2 as SMNVEV (reference sequence). The CDR3: CASSSLIGVGELFF. The CDR3 nucleotides are TGTGCCAGCAGTTCCCTCATAGGGGTCGGGGAGCTGTTTTTT.

The sample holds a few counts of this clonotype. V usage is TRBV10-2 and J usage is TRBJ2-7; either TRBD1 or TRBD2 may fit D (5 bases each). The CDR3 spans 16 residues. V lost 2 bases, J lost 2 bases, and 16 bases lay in between. Germline CDR1 is WSHSY and CDR2 is SAAADI. The CDR3 sequence: CASSERWGKPAYEQYF. The CDR3 DNA is TGCGCCAGCAGTGAGCGCTGGGGGAAACCAGCCTACGAGCAGTACTTC.

This clonotype was seen a handful of times. The chain carries TRBV20-1 and TRBJ2-1; TRBD2 agrees at 7 bases. After removal of 0 bases from V and 10 bases from J, the junction contained 9 bases not matched to a gene. This CDR3 is built from 14 residues. The germline CDR1 and CDR2 sequences are DFQATT and SNEGSKA (reference sequence). The CDR3 here is CSARETGGWEEQFF. The CDR3 DNA sequence: TGCAGTGCTAGAGAAACGGGGGGTTGGGAGGAGCAGTTCTTC.

The sample holds a few counts of this clonotype. This sequence joins TRBV5-1 and TRBJ2-2; D remains ambiguous. The CDR3 covers 15 residues. Trimming pared 0 bases from V and 1 base from J, leaving 7 bases between. The germline gives CDR1 SGHRS, CDR2 YFSETQ. In DNA, the CDR3 is TGCGCCAGCAGCTTGGTGGCAGGGAACACCGGGGAGCTGTTTTTT. It codes for CASSLVAGNTGELFF.

This clonotype was seen repeatedly, ten times or more. V is TRBV29-1 and J is TRBJ2-3, with TRBD2 matching over 7 bases. The junction had 5 bases not matched to a gene; V was cut back by 4 bases and J by 4 bases. CDR1 and CDR2 from the germline V gene are SQVTM and ANQGSEA. The CDR3 covers 13 residues. The CDR3: CSVASGAADTQYF. For the CDR3, the DNA is TGCAGCGTTGCCAGCGGGGCGGCAGATACGCAGTATTTT.

V usage is TRBV12-3 or TRBV12-4 and J usage is TRBJ2-1, with 8 bases lining up with TRBD2. The CDR3 sequence is 15 residues long. V shed 5 bases and J 0 bases; nucleotides not matched to a gene: 3. The CDR3 sequence: CASSLSGGSYNEQFF. The DNA for the CDR3 is TGTGCCAGCAGTCTGAGCGGGGGCTCCTACAATGAGCAGTTCTTC.

The chain combines TRBV20-1 with TRBJ2-4; D not certain. V lost 0 bases to trimming and J lost 0 bases, with 6 bases between them. CDR1 is DFQATT and CDR2 is SNEGSKA in the germline V gene (reference sequence). The CDR3 length is 14 residues. The CDR3, as DNA: TGCAGTGCTAGAGATCGGACAGCCAAAAACATTCAGTACTTC. Protein sequence: CSARDRTAKNIQYF.

The chain has TRBV5-6 and TRBJ1-1; D may be TRBD1 (5 bases). V lost 3 bases to trimming and J lost 7 bases, with 25 bases between them. Germline CDR1 is SGHDT and CDR2 is YYEEEE. The CDR3 covers 17 residues. CDR3 region: CASSSGTGVVGEDEAFF. CDR3 sequence (DNA): TGTGCCAGCAGCTCGGGTACGGGGGTTGTGGGGGAAGATGAAGCTTTCTTT. Using reference TRBV5-6 and TRBJ1-1 for the parts outside the CDR3, the full variable domain is DAGVTQSPTHLIKTRGQQVTLRCSPKSGHDTVSWYQQALGQGPQFIFQYYEEEERQRGNFPDRFSGHQFPNYSSELNVNALLLGDSALYLCASSSGTGVVGEDEAFFGQGTRLTVV.

This clonotype has only a few counts. V usage is TRBV10-3 and J usage is TRBJ2-1; the match to TRBD1 covers 9 bases. The germline gives CDR1 ENHRY, CDR2 SYGVKD. The CDR3 has 16 amino acids. V shed 6 bases and J 4 bases; nucleotides not matched to a gene: 10. In nucleotides, the CDR3 is TGTGCCATCAGCACCCAGGAGGGACAGGGATACAATGAGCAGTTCTTC. It translates to CAISTQEGQGYNEQFF.

The chain is built from TRBV6-1 and TRBJ1-5, with 7 bases that match TRBD1. The germline V gene encodes CDR1 MNHNS and CDR2 SASEGT. The V and J ends lost 6 bases and 7 bases, in that order; junction bases with no gene match: 12. The CDR3 totals 15 residues. In DNA, the CDR3 is TGTGCCAGCAGGCCCCTGGGGTCCAGGGGGCAGCCCCAGCATTTT. Translation: CASRPLGSRGQPQHF.

The CDR3 loop is CSARDLQLAWAPGDEQYF. Written as DNA, the CDR3 is TGCAGTGCTAGAGATCTGCAGTTGGCTTGGGCACCCGGGGACGAGCAGTACTTC. This chain connects TRBV20-1 to TRBJ2-7; a possible D gene is TRBD2 (5 bases). Trimming pared 0 bases from V and 5 bases from J, leaving 26 bases between. The germline CDR1 and CDR2 sequences are DFQATT and SNEGSKA (reference sequence). CDR3 length: 18 amino acids.

This rearrangement joins TRBV6-5 to TRBJ2-2; D uncertain. CDR3 size: 13 residues. CDR1 is MNHEY, CDR2 SVGAGI, per germline. Trimming shortened V by 0 bases and J by 3 bases, and 2 bases separated the two germline ends. As DNA, the CDR3 is TGTGCCAGCAGTTACTCGCACACCGGGGAGCTGTTTTTT. It yields the protein CASSYSHTGELFF.

The J gene is TRBJ2-1, the V gene TRBV20-1; D is unresolved. Germline CDR1 is DFQATT and CDR2 is SNEGSKA (reference sequence). Trimming removed 3 bases at V and 1 base at J, with 22 bases between. The CDR3 contains 18 residues. CDR3 protein: CSASRAKAGVWSYNEQFF. CDR3 DNA: TGCAGTGCTAGCCGGGCCAAAGCTGGGGTATGGTCCTACAATGAGCAGTTCTTC.

Only a few counts were recorded for this clonotype. This chain uses TRBV3-1 with TRBJ2-5, with no clear D. The V and J ends lost 8 bases and 5 bases respectively, with 12 bases between them. The germline V gene encodes CDR1 LGHDT and CDR2 YNNKEL (reference sequence). The CDR3 is 12 amino acids. CDR3 loop: CASRSGAETQYF. CDR3 DNA: TGTGCCAGCCGGTCGGGTGCGGAGACCCAGTACTTC.

This clonotype was detected only a few times. The chain uses TRBV10-3 and TRBJ2-7; a possible D gene is TRBD2 (5 bases). CDR3 size: 13 residues. The germline V gene encodes CDR1 ENHRY and CDR2 SYGVKD. Trimming cost V 4 bases and J 7 bases, with 14 bases left between them. CDR3 amino acids: CAISGERSGEQYF. In DNA form, the CDR3 reads TGTGCCATCAGTGGCGAGAGGTCGGGGGAGCAGTACTTC.

In DNA form, the CDR3 reads TGTGCCAGCGAGGGGGCAGGGGGCGGAAATGAGCAGTTCTTC. As protein: CASEGAGGGNEQFF. The chain links TRBV9 to TRBJ2-1; 8 bases are shared with TRBD1. This CDR3 is 14 amino acids long. J lost 7 bases, V lost 7 bases, and 10 bases had no gene match. Germline loops: CDR1 SGDLS, CDR2 YYNGEE.

This clonotype has more than one count but fewer than ten. The rearrangement joins TRBV3-1 to TRBJ1-2, with 8 bases identical to TRBD1. The V and J ends lost 1 base and 14 bases, in that order; junction bases with no gene match: 12. CDR3 size: 14 residues. From germline, CDR1 is LGHDT and CDR2 YNNKEL (reference sequence). CDR3 residues: CASSQGWTGPIETF. DNA of the CDR3: TGTGCCAGCAGCCAAGGATGGACAGGGCCCATCGAAACCTTC.

The rearrangement joins TRBV7-2 to TRBJ2-1, with a possible D match to TRBD1 (6 bases). The germline V gene has CDR1 SGHTA and CDR2 FQGNSA. The V end lost 4 bases, the J end lost 10 bases, and 17 bases lay between the germline ends. The CDR3 is made up of 14 amino acids. For the CDR3, the DNA is TGTGCCAGCAGCTCCGGACAGCTAAGGACGGAGCAGTTCTTC. Translation: CASSSGQLRTEQFF.

This clonotype was recorded many times. This chain connects TRBV7-9 to TRBJ2-1, with D possibly TRBD1 on 6 matching bases. This CDR3 region has 16 residues. V was cut by 4 bases and J by 8 bases, with 21 bases left in between. From germline, CDR1 is SEHNR and CDR2 FQNEAQ (reference sequence). DNA for the CDR3: TGTGCCAGCAGCTACCCCGACAGGCCACCAATCGATGAGCAGTTCTTC. Protein sequence: CASSYPDRPPIDEQFF.